A selection of T cell receptor beta chains follows, all from one sample in a study of blood T cells in healthy people across ages. TCRdb re-called the 5' RACE reads through MiXCR, storing one row per CDR3 protein. The data show about 1.8 million distinct CDR3 sequences, roughly 49% seen once. The sample consisted of blood. The receptors here all came from a middle-aged woman in good health. CDR3s include the opening cysteine and the closing phenylalanine or tryptophan. Fields, in order: V gene, J gene, D gene, clone size, CDR3 DNA, CDR3 protein. D genes are given only for firm matches. Clone size appears in some rows only: once, few, many, or a class for an expanded clone.

TRBV20-1	TRBJ2-1	TRBD1	few	TGCAGTGCTAGAACAACCCCCGGGACAGGGTACTACAATGAGCAGTTCTTC	CSARTTPGTGYYNEQFF
TRBV7-8	TRBJ2-1	TRBD2	few	TGTGCCAGCAGCACGGGACTAGCGGCTGAGCAGTTCTTC	CASSTGLAAEQFF
TRBV4-1	TRBJ2-3	TRBD2	once	TGCGCCAGCAGTGAGCGGGGCCAAGATACGCAGTATTTT	CASSERGQDTQYF
TRBV7-2	TRBJ2-3	-	-	TGTGCCAGCAGCTTAGGGGGGAATGAGGATACGCAGTATTTT	CASSLGGNEDTQYF
TRBV7-2	TRBJ2-3	TRBD2	few	TGTGCCAGCAGCTTAGACGGCGCGGGGGGCACAGATACGCAGTATTTT	CASSLDGAGGTDTQYF
TRBV6-2/TRBV6-3	TRBJ1-5	-	-	TGTGCCAGCAGCCCGGGGGGAACCCAGCCCCAGCATTTT	CASSPGGTQPQHF
TRBV5-5	TRBJ2-7	-	-	TGTGCCAGCAGTGTTGTAGGAGAGACCCTCTACGAGCAGTACTTC	CASSVVGETLYEQYF
TRBV27	TRBJ1-2	-	-	TGTGCCAGTGGAGAGAGGGGGTCTGGCTACACCTTC	CASGERGSGYTF
TRBV28	TRBJ2-3	TRBD1	-	TGTGCCAGCAGTTTGGGGGACAGGGGGAACACAGATACGCAGTATTTT	CASSLGDRGNTDTQYF
TRBV7-6	TRBJ2-1	-	-	TGTGCCAGCAGCTTAGATACCCAGACTGAGCAGTTCTTC	CASSLDTQTEQFF
TRBV5-1	TRBJ2-1	TRBD2	-	TGCGCCAGCCGGGCGGGGGGACCTTACAATGAGCAGTTCTTC	CASRAGGPYNEQFF
TRBV7-2	TRBJ2-7	TRBD1	-	TGTGCCAGCAGCTTAGGACAGGGGAGGTTCTACGAGCAGTACTTC	CASSLGQGRFYEQYF
TRBV7-9	TRBJ2-5	-	-	TGTGCCAGCAGCGGGACACAAGTTCGACCGGGGGTTGTGGAGACCCAGTACTTC	CASSGTQVRPGVVETQYF
TRBV6-1	TRBJ2-5	-	-	TGTGCCAGCAGTGAACCCCAACGGGGGAGCCAAGAGACCCAGTACTTC	CASSEPQRGSQETQYF
TRBV9	TRBJ2-5	-	-	TGTGCCAGCAGCGAAGGGAATTCGGAGACCCAGTACTTC	CASSEGNSETQYF
TRBV6-5	TRBJ2-1	TRBD1	few	TGTGCCAGCAGTTACTCGGGACAGGGCCACAATGAGCAGTTCTTC	CASSYSGQGHNEQFF
TRBV6-1	TRBJ2-3	-	few	TGTGCCAGCAGTGACATGGGGACACTTGACACAGATACGCAGTATTTT	CASSDMGTLDTDTQYF
TRBV12-3/TRBV12-4	TRBJ2-5	TRBD1	-	TGTGCCAGCAGTTTTCCCGACAGGGAACAAGAGACCCAGTACTTC	CASSFPDREQETQYF
TRBV5-6	TRBJ2-5	TRBD1	few	TGTGCCAGCAGCCCCAGGGACAGGGTAAAGCAGTACTTC	CASSPRDRVKQYF
TRBV5-6	TRBJ2-1	TRBD1	-	TGTGCCAGCAGCCCCGGACAGGGTTCCCAAGAGACCCAGTTCTTC	CASSPGQGSQETQFF
TRBV20-1	TRBJ2-1	-	-	TGCAGTGCGGCGAAAGTGTCTAGCTACAATGAGCAGTTCTTC	CSAAKVSSYNEQFF
TRBV7-2	TRBJ2-7	-	few	TGTGCCAGCAGCTTAGGGCCAGCAAACTACGAGCAGTACTTC	CASSLGPANYEQYF
TRBV20-1	TRBJ2-3	-	-	TGCAGTGCCTCATCAGGCTCCAGCTCTGGCACAGATACGCGGTATTTT	CSASSGSSSGTDTRYF
TRBV12-3/TRBV12-4	TRBJ2-7	TRBD1	few	TGTGCCAGCACCAAACCGGGACAGGGGTCCTACGAGCAGTACTTC	CASTKPGQGSYEQYF
TRBV7-9	TRBJ1-1	-	once	TGTGCCAGCAGCCTAGATAATGAAGCTTTCTTT	CASSLDNEAFF
TRBV6-1	TRBJ2-5	-	-	TGTGCCAGCAGCCAATTTGGCGGGGGCTACAATGAGCAGTACTTC	CASSQFGGGYNEQYF
TRBV27	TRBJ2-3	-	-	TGTGCCAGCAGAACGGCTGAGCTTGAAGATACGCAGTATTTT	CASRTAELEDTQYF
TRBV4-3	TRBJ2-3	-	few	TGCGCCAGCAGCCCGGGGGCTAGCTCAACAGATACGCAGTATTTT	CASSPGASSTDTQYF
TRBV6-1	TRBJ1-6	-	-	TGTGCCAGCAGTGAAGGGACAGCCCCGGAATCACCCCTCCACTTT	CASSEGTAPESPLHF
TRBV5-1	TRBJ2-6	-	many	TGCGCCAGCAGCTTGGCCGGCAGGGCCCCGTCCGGGGCCAACGTCCTGACTTTC	CASSLAGRAPSGANVLTF
TRBV5-5	TRBJ2-5	-	-	TGTGCCAGCAGCTTTTTTGACAGCGAGAGGACCCAGTACTTC	CASSFFDSERTQYF
TRBV6-1	TRBJ2-3	TRBD2	few	TGTGCCAGCATGGGACAAGCGGGGGCGATAGATACGCAGTATTTT	CASMGQAGAIDTQYF
TRBV7-2	TRBJ2-1	-	-	TGTGCCAGCAGCTTAGGGATAATGTCCGACAATGAGCAGTTCTTC	CASSLGIMSDNEQFF
TRBV6-1	TRBJ2-7	-	-	TGTGCCAGCAGTGAAGTAGGCGACAGTTTTTACGAGCAGTACTTC	CASSEVGDSFYEQYF
TRBV6-5	TRBJ2-1	-	-	TGTGCCACCAAAAGTAGCTCCTACAATGAGCAGTTCTTC	CATKSSSYNEQFF
TRBV12-3/TRBV12-4	TRBJ2-3	-	-	TGTGCCAGCAGGCCAGGACAGCCTTACACAGATACGCAGTATTTT	CASRPGQPYTDTQYF
TRBV20-1	TRBJ1-4	-	few	TGCAGTGCTAGGGGGGAGGCCCCCGAAAAACTGTTTTTT	CSARGEAPEKLFF
TRBV28	TRBJ2-3	-	-	TGTGCCACCACGGGACGAACCACAGATACGCAGTATTTT	CATTGRTTDTQYF
TRBV12-3/TRBV12-4	TRBJ1-6	TRBD1	few	TGTGCCAGCAGTCTCGGGACAGGGTCTTCACCCCTCCACTTT	CASSLGTGSSPLHF
TRBV7-3	TRBJ1-2	-	-	TGTGCCAGCAGCCCGGACCCTATTACCTATGGCTACACCTTC	CASSPDPITYGYTF
TRBV29-1	TRBJ1-2	-	-	TGCAGCGACGGAGGGGGGGCCTATGGCTACACCTTC	CSDGGGAYGYTF
TRBV6-6	TRBJ2-1	-	few	TGTGCCAGCAGCCTCTACACCTCTGACAATGAGCAGTTCTTC	CASSLYTSDNEQFF
TRBV10-3	TRBJ1-1	-	-	TGTGCCATCAGTAGGTACCAGGAAGGGGAAGCTTTCTTT	CAISRYQEGEAFF
TRBV7-9	TRBJ2-5	TRBD2	few	TGTGCCAGCAGCTTTGAGCCACTAGCGAATAGACAAGAGACCCAGTACTTC	CASSFEPLANRQETQYF
TRBV29-1	TRBJ1-4	-	-	TGCAGCGTTGAAACTGGGGTAAATGAAAAACTGTTTTTT	CSVETGVNEKLFF
TRBV11-1	TRBJ1-5	TRBD1	-	TGTGCCAGCAGCTTGACAGGGACGGAGCCCCAGCATTTT	CASSLTGTEPQHF
TRBV5-5	TRBJ2-7	TRBD1	-	TGTGCCAGCAGCTCATTCTACTCGGACAGGGGCCGCTACGAGCAGTACTTC	CASSSFYSDRGRYEQYF
TRBV12-3/TRBV12-4	TRBJ2-5	-	-	TGTGCCAGCAGTTCCGACGGTTTACAAGAGACCCAGTACTTC	CASSSDGLQETQYF
TRBV15	TRBJ2-1	-	-	TGTGCCACCAGAGCCGGGACAAGCTACAATGAGCAGTTCTTC	CATRAGTSYNEQFF
TRBV27	TRBJ1-2	-	-	TGTGCCAGCAGTGCGAACAGGAACTATGGCTACACCTTC	CASSANRNYGYTF
TRBV5-1	TRBJ1-1	TRBD1	-	TGCGCCAGCAGCTTGGATGGCAGGGGGCTGGCTGAAGCTTTCTTT	CASSLDGRGLAEAFF
TRBV20-1	TRBJ2-7	TRBD2	few	TGCAGTGCTAGAGTATGGGAAGGACTAGATATCTACGAGCAGTACTTC	CSARVWEGLDIYEQYF
TRBV20-1	TRBJ2-1	TRBD1	-	TGCAGTGCTATTGGCCCCGGGACAGGGGGCGTCGGGAGCTCCTACAATGAGCAGTTCTTC	CSAIGPGTGGVGSSYNEQFF
TRBV7-2	TRBJ2-5	TRBD2	-	TGTGCCAGCAGCTTAGCATTCGCGGGGGGGCGAGAGACCCAGTACTTC	CASSLAFAGGRETQYF
TRBV20-1	TRBJ2-6	-	-	TGCAGTGCTTCCGGGACAACTGGGGCCAACGTCCTGACTTTC	CSASGTTGANVLTF